The next 14 T cell receptor beta chains were all read from a single sample in a study of blood T cell repertoires in COVID-19. Method: immunoSEQ multiplex PCR; TCRdb's copy keeps in-frame clones and lacks some. Of more than 85,000 clones listed, around four fifths are singletons. Sequencing was done on a sample of peripheral blood. Source of these receptors: a woman aged 55-70 years with acute or convalescent COVID-19.

The chain recombines TRBV3-1 (or the pseudogene TRBV3-2) with TRBJ2-1; weak D call: TRBD2 (5 bases). The CDR3 has 12 residues. The V and J ends lost 3 bases and 8 bases respectively, with 8 bases between them. Germline CDR1 and CDR2: LGHDT and YNNKEL (reference sequence). CDR3 amino acids: CASSHLDYEQFF. CDR3 DNA: TGTGCCAGCAGCCACTTGGACTATGAGCAGTTCTTC.

CDR3 DNA: TGTGCCAGCTCACCTGGGACAGGGGGAGAGACCCAGTACTTC. Protein: CASSPGTGGETQYF. The J gene is TRBJ2-5, the V gene TRBV18; 11 positions match TRBD1. Germline CDR1 reads KGHSH; CDR2 reads LQKENI. V lost 3 bases, J lost 4 bases, and 1 base stayed unmatched. This CDR3 is 14 amino acids long.

This clone came up a few times. The chain has TRBV7-3 and TRBJ2-1; possibly TRBD2 for D (6 bases). CDR3 size: 15 residues. V lost 0 bases and J 9 bases, leaving 15 bases between the germline ends. Germline lookup yields CDR1 SGHTA and CDR2 FQGTGA. CDR3 DNA sequence: TGTGCCAGCAGCTTAACCGCGGCGGCCGGGGGTGAGCAGTTCTTC. Amino acid sequence: CASSLTAAAGGEQFF.

J is TRBJ2-7 and V is TRBV27; D is possibly TRBD1 (6 bases). Germline CDR1 MNHEY, CDR2 SMNVEV (reference sequence). Between the trimmed V and J ends, which lost 6 bases and 2 bases, there was a span of 14 bases. CDR3 size: 14 residues. The CDR3 here is CASRRPGVTYEQYF. CDR3 bases: TGTGCCAGCAGGAGGCCAGGGGTAACCTACGAGCAGTACTTC.

J is TRBJ2-2 and V is TRBV14; TRBD2 is a possible D gene (7 bases). The CDR3 contains 16 residues. Germline CDR1 is SGHDN and CDR2 is FVKESK. V was pared by 4 bases and J by 0 bases, with 12 bases between. The CDR3 loop reads CASSPRGGANTGELFF. The CDR3 nucleotides read TGTGCCAGCAGCCCTCGCGGGGGCGCGAACACCGGGGAGCTGTTTTTT.

This chain links TRBV12-3 or TRBV12-4 with TRBJ2-7; D ambiguous. This CDR3 is built from 13 residues. The V end was cut by 5 bases, the J end by 2 bases, with 10 bases between. DNA of the CDR3: TGTGCCAGCAGTCCCCCTCTAGCCTACGAGCAGTACTTC. It specifies CASSPPLAYEQYF.

The chain employs TRBV19 and TRBJ2-1, with 8 positions matching TRBD2. The CDR3 runs 13 residues. Trimming removed 7 bases from V and 6 bases from J; junction bases left unmatched: 5. Germline V gene data show CDR1 as LNHDA and CDR2 as SQIVND (reference sequence). CDR3 sequence reads: CASKSGGPNEQFF. The DNA for the CDR3 is TGTGCCAGTAAATCGGGAGGGCCCAATGAGCAGTTCTTC.

This clone was seen just once. The chain joins TRBV11-2 to TRBJ1-5, with a weak D call TRBD1 (5 bases). The CDR3 runs 13 residues. CDR1 and CDR2 from the germline V gene are SGHAT and FQNNGV. V lost 3 bases, J lost 4 bases, and 7 bases lay in between. The CDR3 is CASSFGGNQPQHF. The CDR3 bases are TGTGCCAGCAGCTTCGGGGGGAATCAGCCCCAGCATTTT.

Only a few counts were recorded for this clone. The chain employs TRBV10-3 and TRBJ2-5, with D perhaps TRBD1 (7 bases). V shed 7 bases and J shed 5 bases, with 14 bases lying between them. Germline CDR1 reads ENHRY; CDR2 reads SYGVKD. The CDR3 has 13 residues. The CDR3 bases are TGTGCCATCAAAGGGGGCGCGGGGGAGACCCAGTACTTC. It encodes CAIKGGAGETQYF.

This clone was seen more than once but under ten times. This chain uses TRBV3-1 (or the pseudogene TRBV3-2) with TRBJ1-6; TRBD1 aligns across 9 bases. J was trimmed by 10 bases and V by 2 bases; bases with no gene match: 6. Germline loops: CDR1 LGHDT, CDR2 YNNKEL (reference sequence). The CDR3 consists of 15 residues. The CDR3 bases are TGTGCCAGCAGCCAAACGGGACAGGGCACGTCACCCCTCCACTTT. Encoded protein: CASSQTGQGTSPLHF.

The chain couples TRBV6-5 to TRBJ1-5, with 8 bases aligning to TRBD1. This CDR3 is built from 15 residues. Germline V gene data show CDR1 as MNHEY and CDR2 as SVGAGI. V shed 5 bases and J 2 bases; nucleotides not matched to a gene: 5. CDR3 DNA: TGTGCCAGCAGTCCCGACAGGGGCGGCAATCAGCCCCAGCATTTT. Residues: CASSPDRGGNQPQHF.

Details on this clone: The junction departs from the called germline gene at one end, perhaps through a read error. The chain uses TRBV5-1 and TRBJ2-1; 8 nucleotides align to TRBD2. The CDR3 loop spans 15 amino acids. Germline CDR1 is SGHRS and CDR2 is YFSETQ. CDR3 bases: TGCGCCCGCAGCCCGGGGGGCGGGGGGAAGAATGAGCAGTTCTTC. Residues: CARSPGGGGKNEQFF.

The chain employs TRBV14 and TRBJ2-7; TRBD2 aligns across 13 bases. CDR1 and CDR2 from the germline V gene are SGHDN and FVKESK. The CDR3 has 17 amino acids. Germline trimming cut 3 bases from V and 0 bases from J; bases unmatched to any gene: 5. Here the CDR3 DNA reads TGTGCCAGCAGCCAGTGGGGACTAGCGGGATACTCCTACGAGCAGTACTTC. Its translation: CASSQWGLAGYSYEQYF. The complete variable domain, with remaining parts taken from reference TRBV14 and TRBJ2-7, reads EAGVTQFPSHSVIEKGQTVTLRCDPISGHDNLYWYRRVMGKEIKFLLHFVKESKQDESGMPNNRFLAERTGGTYSTLKVQPAELEDSGVYFCASSQWGLAGYSYEQYFGPGTRLTVT.

This rearrangement joins TRBV10-3 to TRBJ1-4; no reliable D call. The germline V gene encodes CDR1 ENHRY and CDR2 SYGVKD. This CDR3 has 16 residues. Trimming pared 1 base from V and 5 bases from J, leaving 14 bases between. The chain's CDR3 is CAISELGRGMNEKLFF. The CDR3 DNA is TGTGCCATCAGTGAGTTAGGAAGAGGTATGAATGAAAAACTGTTTTTT.